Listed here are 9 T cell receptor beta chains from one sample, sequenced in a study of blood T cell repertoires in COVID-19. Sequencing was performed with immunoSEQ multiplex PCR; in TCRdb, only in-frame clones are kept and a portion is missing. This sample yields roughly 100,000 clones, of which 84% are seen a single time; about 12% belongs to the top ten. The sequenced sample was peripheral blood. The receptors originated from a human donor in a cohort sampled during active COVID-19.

The CDR3 DNA reads TGTGCCAGCAGTCGGGACAGTTACGGCGAGCAGTACTTC. Encoded protein: CASSRDSYGEQYF. This sequence joins TRBV12-3 or TRBV12-4 and TRBJ2-7; 7 bases line up with TRBD1. This CDR3 comprises 13 residues. The V and J ends lost 5 bases and 6 bases, in that order; junction bases with no gene match: 7.

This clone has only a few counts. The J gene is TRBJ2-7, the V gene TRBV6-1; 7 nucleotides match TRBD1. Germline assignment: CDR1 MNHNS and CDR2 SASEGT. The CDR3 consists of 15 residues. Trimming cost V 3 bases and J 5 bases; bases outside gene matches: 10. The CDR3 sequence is CASSDPRTGGNEQYF. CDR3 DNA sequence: TGTGCCAGCAGTGACCCAAGGACAGGTGGGAACGAGCAGTACTTC.

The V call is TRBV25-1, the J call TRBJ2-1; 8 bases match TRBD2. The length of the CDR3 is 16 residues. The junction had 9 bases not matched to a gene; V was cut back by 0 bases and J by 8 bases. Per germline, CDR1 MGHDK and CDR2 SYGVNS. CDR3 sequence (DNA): TGTGCCAGCAGTGAATATAGCGCGGGGGGTGGCCATGAGCAGTTCTTC. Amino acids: CASSEYSAGGGHEQFF.

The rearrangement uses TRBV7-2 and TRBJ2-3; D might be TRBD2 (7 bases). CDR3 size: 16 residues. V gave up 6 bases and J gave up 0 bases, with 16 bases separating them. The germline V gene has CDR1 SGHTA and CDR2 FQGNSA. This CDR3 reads CASRKGRGGSTDTQYF. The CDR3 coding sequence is TGTGCCAGCAGAAAAGGGAGGGGGGGTAGCACAGATACGCAGTATTTT.

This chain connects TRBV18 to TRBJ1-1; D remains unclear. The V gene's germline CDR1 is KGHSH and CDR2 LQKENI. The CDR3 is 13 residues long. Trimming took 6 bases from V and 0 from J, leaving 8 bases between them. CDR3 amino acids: CASSPGVNTEAFF. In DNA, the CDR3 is TGTGCCAGCTCCCCCGGGGTGAACACTGAAGCTTTCTTT. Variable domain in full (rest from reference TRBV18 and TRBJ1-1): NAGVMQNPRHLVRRRGQEARLRCSPMKGHSHVYWYRQLPEEGLKFMVYLQKENIIDESGMPKERFSAEFPKEGPSILRIQQVVRGDSAAYFCASSPGVNTEAFFGQGTRLTVV.

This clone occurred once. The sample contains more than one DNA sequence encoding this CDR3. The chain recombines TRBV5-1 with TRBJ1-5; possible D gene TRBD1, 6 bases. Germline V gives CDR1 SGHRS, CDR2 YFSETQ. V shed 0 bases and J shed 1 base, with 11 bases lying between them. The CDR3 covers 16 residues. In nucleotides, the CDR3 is TGCGCCAGCAGCTTGGGGGCGGGGGGCAGCAATCAGCCCCAGCATTTT. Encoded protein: CASSLGAGGSNQPQHF.

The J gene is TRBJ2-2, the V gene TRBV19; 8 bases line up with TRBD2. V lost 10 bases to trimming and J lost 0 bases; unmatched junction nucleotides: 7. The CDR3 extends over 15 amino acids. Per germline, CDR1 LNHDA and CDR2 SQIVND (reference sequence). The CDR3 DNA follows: TGTGCCACCATTCGGGGGGGACCGAACACCGGGGAGCTGTTTTTT. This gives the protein CATIRGGPNTGELFF.

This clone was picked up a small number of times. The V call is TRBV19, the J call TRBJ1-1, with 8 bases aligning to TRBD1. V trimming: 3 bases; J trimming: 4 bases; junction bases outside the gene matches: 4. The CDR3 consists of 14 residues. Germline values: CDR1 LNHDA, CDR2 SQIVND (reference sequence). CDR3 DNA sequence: TGTGCCAGTAGTATGAACAGGGGGACCACTGAAGCTTTCTTT. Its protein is CASSMNRGTTEAFF. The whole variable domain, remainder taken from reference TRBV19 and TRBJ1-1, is DGGITQSPKYLFRKEGQNVTLSCEQNLNHDAMYWYRQDPGQGLRLIYYSQIVNDFQKGDIAEGYSVSREKKESFPLTVTSAQKNPTAFYLCASSMNRGTTEAFFGQGTRLTVV.

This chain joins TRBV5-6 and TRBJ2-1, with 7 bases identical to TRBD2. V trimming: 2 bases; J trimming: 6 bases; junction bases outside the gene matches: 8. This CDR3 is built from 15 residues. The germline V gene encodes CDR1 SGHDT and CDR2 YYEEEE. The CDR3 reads CASSFMGGSGNEQFF. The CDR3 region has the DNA TGTGCCAGCAGCTTTATGGGGGGGTCCGGCAATGAGCAGTTCTTC.